The TCR beta chain under discussion was sequenced for a study of blood T cells in healthy people across ages (dated by TCRdb to about 2015). Regarding the study in general: Template switching captured roughly one uniquely barcoded TCR beta cDNA molecule per two T cells in model experiments. Using deep sequencing normalized with unique cDNA molecular identifiers, the study measured how TCR beta repertoire diversity changes with age. The donors were split into four age groups: young (average 16 years), middle-aged (about 40), aged (approximately 60) and long-lived (under 85). Using the same blood draw, the study looked at two additional independent replicas of 1 million unique cDNA reads for two donors, one aged 18 to 29 and the other aged 80 or older. Donors of different ages were randomly distributed across sequencing lanes to avoid experimental bias. The paper as a whole reports these results and caveats: Compared with the aged group, the long-lived group had more naive CD4+ T cells, fewer expanded clones and increased TCR diversity, a pattern suggesting age selection. As age increased, observed TCR beta diversity per million T cells dropped in a roughly linear way, and a significant reduction was already evident by age 40. Donor CMV infection status was unknown, potentially confounding age-related changes in expanded clonotypes. Conclusive comparison of naive and antigen-experienced compartments was prevented by the profiling of bulk unsorted PBMCs. There was a strong correlation between observed TCR beta diversity and the percentage of naive T cells measured by flow cytometry. Estimates of total diversity from one million sequenced T cells were regarded as lower bounds and underestimates.

This clonotype has just one count. Its antigen is unknown. No quality values exist for individual bases; no much larger clone is one base distant. One read yields weak evidence. The approximately 40 donors, aged 6 to 90 years, were systemically healthy Caucasian individuals from Russia. Roughly 10 milliliters of peripheral blood were collected from each donor into EDTA-treated Vacutainer tubes. Ficoll-Paque density-gradient centrifugation was used to isolate PBMCs, with at least 6 million per sample. Trizol reagent was used to extract total RNA from PBMCs, with at least 6 micrograms per sample. Naive CD45RAhigh/CD27high T cell percentages were measured by flow cytometry on a PBMC aliquot from every donor. Preparation of the library involved 5' RACE. Sequenced on an Illumina HiSeq 2500. A second PCR of 7 to 11 cycles was performed with a sample-barcoded 5' primer and a J-beta primer mix. A template-switch 5' adaptor carrying 12 random nucleotides introduced a unique molecular identifier onto each TCR beta cDNA molecule. At least 2.5 million CDR3-containing paired-end reads were obtained from each sample. All of the RNA was converted into first-strand cDNA using the Mint cDNA synthesis kit, with a TRBC-specific oligonucleotide serving as the primer. After uracil-DNA glycosylase treatment, a first 18-cycle PCR used universal primers M1SS and BC2_uni_R on all cDNA. In the original analysis: For normalization, 1 million high-quality reads, each with a distinct molecular identifier, were randomly selected from each sample. Instead of being binned into consensus sequences, reads that shared molecular identifiers were thrown out. MiTCR, run with a Q25 quality threshold and the strictest error-elimination algorithm, handled CDR3 identification, clonotype clustering and error correction. A nonparametric unseen species model with Euler transformation was used to estimate a lower bound on total TCR beta diversity. The raw public data were reprocessed by TCRdb itself: fastp quality trimming at Q25, MiXCR clonotype calling, in-frame beta chains only. Rows with one shared CDR3 protein collapse into an entry with the most common genes and DNA. The authors' filters were not applied to this entry. This sample holds about 680,000 distinct CDR3 sequences; 49% were observed only once. The ten largest clones represent under 35% of the sample.

The CDR3 starts with the cysteine, ends with the phenylalanine, and has 17 residues. Only the CDR3 part of the read is kept: 51 bases, read in frame from the first base. CDR1 DFQATT and CDR2 SNEGSKA were looked up in the germline V gene (reference sequence). V lost 0 bases and J lost 9 bases; the stretch between them is 23 bases long. The specimen was blood. This receptor chain uses TRBV20-1 and TRBJ2-2; the D gene is possibly TRBD2, with 6 bases matching. This receptor was obtained from a woman aged 55 to 70 in good health. The CDR3 reads CSAREKLPDYFNRELFF. The nucleotides read TGCAGTGCTAGAGAGAAGCTACCGGACTATTTTAACCGGGAGCTGTTTTTT.